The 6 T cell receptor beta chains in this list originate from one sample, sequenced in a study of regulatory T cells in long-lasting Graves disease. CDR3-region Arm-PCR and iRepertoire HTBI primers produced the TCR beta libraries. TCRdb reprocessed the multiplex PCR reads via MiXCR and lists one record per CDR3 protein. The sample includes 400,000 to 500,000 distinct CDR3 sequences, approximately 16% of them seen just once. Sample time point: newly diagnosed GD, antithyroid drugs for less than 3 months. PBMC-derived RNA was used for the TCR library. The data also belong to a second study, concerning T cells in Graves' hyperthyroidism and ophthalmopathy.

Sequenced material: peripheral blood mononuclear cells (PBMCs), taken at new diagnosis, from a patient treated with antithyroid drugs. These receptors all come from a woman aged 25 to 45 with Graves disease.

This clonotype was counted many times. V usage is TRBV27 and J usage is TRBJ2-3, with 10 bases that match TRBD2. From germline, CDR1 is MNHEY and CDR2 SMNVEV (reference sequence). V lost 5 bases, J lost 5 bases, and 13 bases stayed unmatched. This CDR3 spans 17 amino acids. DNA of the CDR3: TGTGCCAGCAGTCCCCGGGGCCTAGCGGGAGTCATAGATACGCAGTATTTT. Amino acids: CASSPRGLAGVIDTQYF.

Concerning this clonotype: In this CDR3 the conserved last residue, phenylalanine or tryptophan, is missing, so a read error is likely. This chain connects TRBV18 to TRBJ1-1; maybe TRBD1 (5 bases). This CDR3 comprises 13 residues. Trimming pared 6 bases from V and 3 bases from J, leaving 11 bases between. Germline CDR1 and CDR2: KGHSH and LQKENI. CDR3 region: CASSPTGDTEAFS. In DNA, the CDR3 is TGTGCCAGCTCCCCCACGGGGGACACTGAAGCTTTCTCT.

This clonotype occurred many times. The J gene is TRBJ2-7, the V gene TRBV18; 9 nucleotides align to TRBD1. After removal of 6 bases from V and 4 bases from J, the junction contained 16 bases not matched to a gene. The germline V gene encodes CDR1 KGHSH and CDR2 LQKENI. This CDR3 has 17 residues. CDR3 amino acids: CASSRDRVPFFNYEQYF. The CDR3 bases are TGTGCCAGCTCGAGGGACAGGGTGCCTTTCTTCAATTACGAGCAGTACTTC.

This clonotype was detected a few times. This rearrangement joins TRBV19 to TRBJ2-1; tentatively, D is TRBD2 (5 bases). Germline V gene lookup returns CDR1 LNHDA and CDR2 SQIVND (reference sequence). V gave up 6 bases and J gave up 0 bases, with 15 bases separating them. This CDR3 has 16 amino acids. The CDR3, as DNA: TGTGCCAGTAGAAACACACTAGGGAGCTCCTACAATGAGCAGTTCTTC. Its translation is CASRNTLGSSYNEQFF.

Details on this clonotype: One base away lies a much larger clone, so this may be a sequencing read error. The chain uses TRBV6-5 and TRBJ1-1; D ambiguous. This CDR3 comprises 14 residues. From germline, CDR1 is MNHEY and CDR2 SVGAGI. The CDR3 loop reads CASSWEGMNTEACF. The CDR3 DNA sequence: TGTGCCAGCAGTTGGGAAGGGATGAACACTGAAGCTTGCTTT.

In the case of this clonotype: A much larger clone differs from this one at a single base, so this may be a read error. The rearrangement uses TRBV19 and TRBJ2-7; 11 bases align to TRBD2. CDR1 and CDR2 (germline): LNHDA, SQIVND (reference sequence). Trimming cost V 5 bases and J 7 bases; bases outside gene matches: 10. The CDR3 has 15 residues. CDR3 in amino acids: CASSGGGLADNEQYF. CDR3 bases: TGTGCCAGTAGTGGGGGGGGACTAGCGGACAATGAGCAGTACTTC.